This paragraph covers one T cell receptor beta chain sequence. At one boundary the junction diverges from the germline segment, which might be a read error. The CDR3 sequence is 12 residues long. Per germline, CDR1 SEHNR and CDR2 FQNEAQ (reference sequence). The assay was immunoSEQ multiplex PCR, and TCRdb's table has in-frame clones only and misses some. The sample lists approximately 20,000 clones; approximately 80% were seen once. The source of the sample is a study of control samples from healthy donors and cancer patients. The specimen sequenced was PBMCs. The sequence was obtained from a woman between 70 and 85 years old with lung cancer. This chain uses TRBV7-9 with TRBJ2-1; no definite D call. CDR3 amino acids: CIATPSYNEQFF. CDR3 coding DNA: TGCATAGCCACCCCTTCCTACAATGAGCAGTTCTTC.